This T cell receptor beta chain was captured in a study of cytomegalovirus exposure and HLA in healthy donors (dated by TCRdb to 2017 to 2019). Describing the broader study: An earlier analysis of approximately 640 of the donors reported roughly 270 Gb of sequence data and 120 million or so unique TCR beta sequences from 150 million to 200 million T cells. The aim of the study was to test whether cataloging public T cell receptors could identify signatures of past pathogen exposure. A separate validation cohort of 100 to 150 different subjects was used in addition to the roughly 700-subject first cohort. Roughly 5 DR-DQ haplotypes were handled as single units for association and clustering because linkage in the cohort was strong. Approximately 310 gigabases of sequencing data and 70 million to 100 million unique TCR sequences made up an early release that covered 500 to 700 HLA-typed donors. Among the roughly 390 genotyped donors, 75% to 90% belonged to the genetic ancestry cluster associated with self-reported Caucasian donors. All discovery cohort repertoires had been generated on a single sequencing platform. To decide whether each TCR beta V gene segment behaved as functional or pseudogenic, an earlier analysis of some 570 of the donors relied on high-throughput TCR beta sequencing. The study profiled the T cell repertoires of 500 to 800 subjects by immunosequencing and related them to cytomegalovirus serostatus. Alongside the repertoire data, information on donor age, sex, ethnicity and CMV serostatus was compiled. The later analysis used no new phenotypic data to find candidate immune exposures, relying instead on TCR beta sequences and their occurrence across donors. High-throughput TCR immunosequencing, statistical association of individual TCRs with disease status, and machine learning were combined to predict cytomegalovirus infection status. In a later genetic analysis, genome-wide SNP genotypes for about three fifths of the roughly 670 donors were used, and that subset was treated as a discovery cohort. HLA typing included class I and class II loci at four-digit resolution. Typing coverage varied by locus: roughly 629-640 donors for A, B, C, DRB1 and DQB1; approximately 520 for DQA1; 600 to 610 for DPA1; around 490 for DPB1. Among a few hundred genotyped donors of the cohort, an average of around 240,000 unique TCR beta nucleotide sequences were sequenced per donor, around 20% of them non-productive. A later analysis re-examined previously published TCR beta repertoires from more than 650 donors and added high-resolution HLA genotyping to investigate patterns of TCR occurrence. Beyond this particular receptor, the publication reports: In a later analysis, TCR association rates were found to vary across HLA loci, with the most associated TCRs seen for DRB1 alleles and the fewest for HLA-C alleles. Compared with equally common non-associated chains, HLA-associated TCR beta chains in a later analysis were more clonally expanded and had lower generation probabilities. Correlated functional status among segregating V segments might reflect linkage disequilibrium, but an unknown experimental factor could not be ruled out. For the cohort, immune exposure information was limited to CMV serostatus. Specific HLA alleles were associated with some 15,000 TCR beta sequences at a false discovery rate of 0.05 in a later analysis. Most TCR sequences were observed very rarely across donors, whereas some public TCRs were present in many individuals. A further reported finding was that TCR beta sequences accurately predicted the HLA-A and HLA-B alleles for most subjects in the first cohort. The authors suggested that the approach could potentially be extended to other disease states and immunological phenotypes. In vitro tests confirmed that a few of the cytomegalovirus-associated TCR beta chains recognize cytomegalovirus antigens. Some IMGT-functional V segments, including TRBV6-2 and TRBV6-3, could not be distinguished by the 87-base-pair reads and were therefore excluded. A later genetic analysis associated a missense DCLRE1C variant with V-gene and J-gene trimming of TCR beta chains, and an independent cohort replicated the association. In a later analysis, most CMV-associated TCR beta chains were found to appear HLA-restricted, with HLA associations seemingly driven largely by CMV exposure. The study listed around 160 TCR beta chains as associated with cytomegalovirus. Compared with the roughly 710-donor mean, donors in an Asian-associated ancestry cluster had fewer N-insertions in productive TCRs, according to a later genetic analysis. In both the original and validation cohorts, the classifier was reported to diagnose cytomegalovirus status with high specificity and sensitivity. Because some donors lacked HLA typing at each locus, the association tests relied only on the typed subset. When HLA alleles, especially DR and DQ, strongly co-occurred, TCR associations were difficult to assign to individual alleles. A group of highly shared sequence variants was considered likely to be a technical artifact of the sequencing pipeline. In this cohort, only TCR beta chains were sequenced, and detectable features were limited by the absence of alpha or paired-chain data. The earlier analysis of about 600 of the donors excluded 15 to 20 rarely observed V segments, including chromosome 9 orphons, because counts were too low. Several of the top co-occurrence clusters appeared to be linked to parvovirus B19, influenza, CMV and Epstein-Barr virus, according to a later analysis. The presence/absence analyses assumed that sequencing depth was roughly uniform across donors, and that assumption may not be true. Broadly in line with IMGT annotations, most TCR beta V segments showed up in productive rearrangements about 87% or about 30% of the time in an earlier analysis of approximately 640 of the donors.

The cohort consisted of 666 healthy bone marrow donors. At the time of sampling, every cohort member was nominally healthy, though immune exposures that went unrecorded were likely present. The donor was CMV seronegative and was included in the group of several hundred seronegative cohort members. A peripheral blood sample was provided by each donor, and peripheral blood mononuclear cells were used for TCR beta sequencing. The Qiagen DNeasy Blood Extraction Kit was used to extract genomic DNA from the blood cell samples. With respect to this clone: Its antigen target is currently unknown. Base-call qualities are not available, and no considerably larger clone is one nucleotide away.

For this chain, trimming is 0 bases at the V end and 4 bases at the J end, and the number of junction bases without a gene match is 3. CDR1 SGDLS and CDR2 YYNGEE are derived from the germline V gene. Counted from cysteine to phenylalanine, this CDR3 has 15 amino acids. Only the CDR3 DNA is retained, 45 bases long and in frame from the first base. The receptor library was made with the immunoSEQ multiplex PCR assay. For the multiplex PCR, a mixture combining 60 forward primers for TCR Vbeta segments and 13 reverse primers for TCR Jbeta segments was used. A multiplex PCR assay on genomic DNA amplified the CDR3 region of rearranged TCR beta genes. On the Illumina HiSeq System, the amplified TCR beta libraries were sequenced as 87-base-pair reads. The paper's data handling went like this. A later analysis tallied 70 million to 100 million unique TCR beta chains across the 700 or so repertoires, and approximately 9.9 million of those chains were shared by two or more donors. Raw reads were error-corrected and collapsed into unique sequences with a nearest-neighbor algorithm that merged closely related sequences to remove PCR and sequencing errors. V, D and J gene segments were assigned by aligning CDR3 sequences to IMGT reference sequences. For a sequence to be retained, a match of at least six nucleotides to both a V gene segment and a J gene segment was required. Rearrangements were classified as productive when the CDR3 lacked stop codons and remained in frame with V and J, and all other rearrangements were classified as non-productive. Following IMGT convention, CDR3 was defined as the stretch from the second conserved V-encoded cysteine to the conserved J-encoded phenylalanine. The earlier analysis of 450 to 750 of the donors excluded any sequence lacking an unambiguous match to a single V gene segment. In an earlier analysis of about 590 of the donors, a V segment was called functional when productive rearrangements were above 56.7%, and segregating when the standard deviation between donors exceeded 5%. A statistical classification framework was built for diagnosing cytomegalovirus status from the catalog of TCR beta chain sequences. A later analysis assigned V and J genes by comparing TCR nucleotide sequences with IMGT/GENE-DB human TR gene sequences. Using the TCRdist pipeline, a later analysis assigned CDR3 sequences along with most-parsimonious VDJ recombination scenarios. In a later analysis, each TCR beta chain was defined by its CDR3 amino acid sequence together with its V-gene family, and reads without a unique V-gene family were excluded. In a later analysis, 450 to 600 highly shared, low-generation-probability nucleotide sequences were removed to address suspected cross-contamination and a sequencing artifact. For each public chain, a later analysis derived a clonal expansion index from normalized ranks of inferred template counts within each repertoire. In a later analysis, generation probabilities were computed using a VDJ recombination model fitted to out-of-frame rearrangements, and the results were checked against IGoR. In a later analysis, TCR-TCR, TCR-HLA and TCR-CMV co-occurrence was scored with hypergeometric tests, and a repertoire-size bias correction was applied to TCR pairs. False discovery rates were estimated in a later analysis by permuting HLA or CMV assignments 20 times. In a later analysis, co-occurring TCRs were grouped with DBSCAN, and TCRdist sequence similarity was added when clustering was performed within HLA-allele-positive subsets. For co-occurrence clustering, repertoires with fewer than 30,000 or more than 120,000 public chains were excluded, along with roughly 5 repertoires with anomalous nucleotide sharing. Imported from immuneACCESS, the table was reduced by TCRdb to in-frame sequences with V and J called. These copies leave out some clones; in studies compared against another copy, an unresolved V gene accounts for under half, and the cause of the remainder is not known. V, J and clone size reflect that table, while D and trimming were determined from the DNA. For this sample there are 75,000 to 100,000 clones; around 76% appear just once. Of the sample, roughly 0.63% falls within the top ten clones.

Sequenced: PBMCs. This sequence originates from a man aged 30 to 39 in good health and CMV-seronegative. The chain is assembled from TRBV9 and TRBJ2-1, with 8 bases in between that match TRBD2. The DNA sequence reads TGTGCCAGCAGCGTAGAGGAGCGGGGGTACAATGAGCAGTTCTTC. It codes for CASSVEERGYNEQFF.